This T cell receptor beta chain comes out of a study of CD8+ T cells in alopecia areata. Note on this clone: What it recognizes is unknown.

Study outcomes and limitations: Relative to mice, TCR sharing across patients was less clear, a difference possibly HLA-related. The study found tofacitinib significantly decreased scalp clonality and expanded CD8+ clones among the top 100.

The CDR3 covers 15 residues. The ends lost 5 bases at V and 5 bases at J; junction bases unmatched: 7. Germline values: CDR1 SNHLY, CDR2 FYNNEI. Noted treatment: oral pan-JAK inhibitor, 5-10 mg twice daily. Extraction and reverse transcription of RNA yielded cDNA as the sequencing template. This table comes from immunoSEQ multiplex PCR, and its TCRdb copy is limited to in-frame clones, with some not included. The top ten hold 15% to 20% of the sample, which has under 95,000 clones, around three quarters seen once. This sequence joins TRBV2 and TRBJ2-1; 9 bases agree with TRBD2. Sequenced here: CD8+ T cells sorted from blood, sampled between weeks 43 and 45, from a patient treated with tofacitinib. This TCR was sampled from a human donor with alopecia areata. CDR3 region: CASSRSGGSNNEQFF. Written as DNA, the CDR3 is TGTGCCAGCAGTAGAAGCGGGGGGTCAAACAATGAGCAGTTCTTC.